This T cell receptor beta chain was identified in a study of T-cell reconstitution after alpha-beta-depleted transplantation in children. This clonotype was observed many times. Its target is unknown. Unique molecular identifiers were used in preparing the TCRbeta library. TCRdb processed the PCR reads anew with MiXCR; each CDR3 protein has one entry. Of 600,000 or so distinct CDR3 sequences listed, around 23% were seen once; the top ten hold roughly an eighth. The V and J ends lost 6 bases and 1 base, in that order; junction bases with no gene match: 4. Germline CDR1 is DFQATT and CDR2 is SNEGSKA (reference sequence). The CDR3 has 14 amino acids. Findings and limits, study-wide: Several hundred expanded graft clones reportedly supplied alpha-beta T cells about two months after transplant.

The sample here was PBMCs, mostly from graft donor cells, taken 360 days after TCRalphabeta/CD19-depleted stem cell transplant. This chain joins TRBV20-1 and TRBJ1-5, with 9 positions matching TRBD1. The TCR comes from a boy younger than two who had a stem cell transplant for acute myeloid leukemia, so the T cells may come from the graft donor. CDR3 nucleotide sequence: TGCAGTGCGACAGGGGGGCGGAGCAATCAGCCCCAGCATTTT. Translated: CSATGGRSNQPQHF.